The 15 T cell receptor beta chains listed next were all sequenced from one sample in a study of beta chain features in type 1 diabetes. Of the isolated RNA, all was reverse transcribed, and so the sequenced material was expressed TCRB transcripts. Profiling relied on immunoSEQ multiplex PCR, and the TCRdb table lists in-frame clones only, not all of them. The sample lists around 200,000 clones; less than 15% were seen once. The sample consisted of central memory CD4+ T cells from blood. These receptors originate from a woman aged 18-29 years in good health.

This clone occurred a few times. This sequence joins TRBV7-2 and TRBJ1-2; D gene unclear. The CDR3 consists of 14 residues. V was pared by 5 bases and J by 5 bases, with 15 bases between. Germline V gene lookup returns CDR1 SGHTA and CDR2 FQGNSA. CDR3 in amino acids: CASSPRPASYGYTF. The CDR3, as DNA: TGTGCCAGCAGCCCTAGGCCAGCTAGTTATGGCTACACCTTC.

CDR3 bases: TGCGCCAGCAGCTTACCCGCCGGGGGCACTGAAGCTTTCTTT. Translated: CASSLPAGGTEAFF. The chain couples TRBV5-1 to TRBJ1-1; the D gene is possibly TRBD1 (5 bases). Per germline, CDR1 SGHRS and CDR2 YFSETQ. This CDR3 has 14 amino acids. The V end lost 2 bases, the J end lost 4 bases, and 12 bases lay between the germline ends.

This clone turned up a few times. Other DNA sequences in this sample translate to the same CDR3. The chain links TRBV28 to TRBJ2-7; maybe TRBD2 (6 bases). The CDR3 has 15 residues. V was trimmed by 6 bases and J by 3 bases, leaving 18 bases between them. CDR1 is MDHEN, CDR2 SYDVKM, per germline. CDR3 bases: TGTGCCAGCAGCTCTCCCGGGACGGGAGACTACGAGCAGTACTTC. This gives the protein CASSSPGTGDYEQYF.

The CDR3, as DNA: TGTGCCTGGAGCGGTGGTGTGGCTTTCTTT. Translation: CAWSGGVAFF. The chain employs TRBV30 and TRBJ1-1; D is undetermined. The V gene lost 3 bases and the J gene lost 11 bases, with 10 bases spanning the gap. This CDR3 is built from 10 residues. Germline CDR1 GTSNPN, CDR2 SVGIG (reference sequence).

This clone came up a few times. The chain has TRBV5-1 and TRBJ2-3; D might be TRBD1 (5 bases). The CDR3 loop spans 17 amino acids. V was cut by 0 bases and J by 4 bases, with 18 bases left in between. The V gene's germline CDR1 is SGHRS and CDR2 YFSETQ. CDR3 protein: CASSLGQRMTFSDTQYF. The CDR3 DNA is TGCGCCAGCAGCTTGGGACAGCGAATGACGTTCTCAGATACGCAGTATTTT.

The chain links TRBV11-2 to TRBJ1-1; 7 bases agree with TRBD1. J was trimmed by 11 bases and V by 3 bases; bases with no gene match: 6. Germline CDR1 and CDR2: SGHAT and FQNNGV. This CDR3 region has 12 residues. CDR3 residues: CASSLPGGYAFF. The DNA for the CDR3 is TGTGCCAGCAGCTTGCCAGGGGGTTATGCTTTCTTT. The full variable domain, completed using reference TRBV11-2 and TRBJ1-1, is EAGVAQSPRYKIIEKRQSVAFWCNPISGHATLYWYQQILGQGPKLLIQFQNNGVVDDSQLPKDRFSAERLKGVDSTLKIQPAKLEDSAVYLCASSLPGGYAFFGQGTRLTVV.

The chain couples TRBV14 to TRBJ1-1; maybe TRBD1 (6 bases). The CDR3 covers 14 residues. Germline V CDR1 and CDR2: SGHDN, FVKESK. Trimming shortened V by 2 bases and J by 4 bases, and 11 bases separated the two germline ends. The CDR3 here is CASSQQGTATEAFF. In nucleotides, the CDR3 is TGTGCCAGCAGCCAACAGGGGACGGCCACTGAAGCTTTCTTT.

The table lists this clone with a few counts. This chain links TRBV18 with TRBJ2-7, with 16 bases aligning to TRBD2. The CDR3 length is 17 residues. V shed 3 bases and J 2 bases; nucleotides not matched to a gene: 4. CDR1 is KGHSH and CDR2 is LQKENI in the germline V gene. DNA of the CDR3: TGTGCCAGCTCACCGGGACTAGCGGGAGGGAAAACCTACGAGCAGTACTTC. It translates to CASSPGLAGGKTYEQYF.

Only a few counts were recorded for this clone. V is TRBV2 and J is TRBJ2-3, with TRBD2 as a possible D gene (6 bases). Germline CDR1 reads SNHLY; CDR2 reads FYNNEI. The CDR3 extends over 14 amino acids. The germline V and J ends were trimmed by 11 bases and 3 bases, with 18 bases remaining between them. CDR3 region: CAESTGRKTDTQYF. In DNA form, the CDR3 reads TGTGCCGAAAGCACGGGGAGGAAAACAGATACGCAGTATTTT.

This clone was detected a few times. This chain joins TRBV9 and TRBJ2-7; D is perhaps TRBD1 (6 bases). V was pared by 0 bases and J by 0 bases, with 16 bases between. Germline-derived CDR1 and CDR2 are SGDLS and YYNGEE. The CDR3 spans 17 residues. CDR3 DNA sequence: TGTGCCAGCAGCGTAGGCTCGGGACATCAATTCTCCTACGAGCAGTACTTC. Translated, it gives CASSVGSGHQFSYEQYF.

This clone was counted between two and nine times. The chain has TRBV30 and TRBJ1-5; a weak D match, TRBD1 (5 bases). Trimming took 1 base from V and 1 from J, leaving 8 bases between them. The germline V gene encodes CDR1 GTSNPN and CDR2 SVGIG (reference sequence). This CDR3 has 14 residues. In nucleotides, the CDR3 is TGTGCCTGGAGTGGGGGCAGGAGCAATCAGCCCCAGCATTTT. This encodes CAWSGGRSNQPQHF.

The chain has TRBV7-6 and TRBJ2-5; TRBD1 agrees at 7 bases. The end of the DNA aligns better with TRBJ2-7, so the J call may be wrong. From germline, CDR1 is SGHVS and CDR2 FNYEAQ. The CDR3 totals 13 residues. The CDR3 bases are TGTGCCAGCAGCTCGACCTGGACAGGCGAGCAGTACTTC. Amino acid sequence: CASSSTWTGEQYF.

The chain joins TRBV2 to TRBJ1-1; tentative D call: TRBD1 (5 bases). Trimming left V 11 bases short and J 0 bases short, with 7 bases between. Germline V gives CDR1 SNHLY, CDR2 FYNNEI. The CDR3 length is 11 residues. CDR3 DNA: TGTGCCTCCAGGGTGAACACTGAAGCTTTCTTT. Residues: CASRVNTEAFF.

The chain employs TRBV5-4 and TRBJ2-1; D possibly corresponds to TRBD1 (6 bases). The V gene's germline CDR1 is SGHNT and CDR2 YYREEE (reference sequence). The CDR3 spans 17 residues. Trimming left V 4 bases short and J 5 bases short, with 22 bases between. Here the CDR3 reads CASSRPVVGQKNNEQFF. CDR3 in DNA: TGTGCCAGCAGCAGGCCCGTTGTAGGACAGAAAAACAATGAGCAGTTCTTC.

Only a few counts were recorded for this clone. Different DNA sequences within this sample yield the same CDR3. The genes are TRBV28 and TRBJ1-5; 10 nucleotides line up with TRBD1. Trimming at V came to 4 bases and at J to 6 bases, leaving 6 bases not matched to a gene. Germline CDR1 and CDR2: MDHEN and SYDVKM. The CDR3 totals 15 residues. As DNA, the CDR3 is TGTGCCAGCAGTTCCGGGACAGGGGTGGGTCAGCCCCAGCATTTT. This encodes CASSSGTGVGQPQHF.